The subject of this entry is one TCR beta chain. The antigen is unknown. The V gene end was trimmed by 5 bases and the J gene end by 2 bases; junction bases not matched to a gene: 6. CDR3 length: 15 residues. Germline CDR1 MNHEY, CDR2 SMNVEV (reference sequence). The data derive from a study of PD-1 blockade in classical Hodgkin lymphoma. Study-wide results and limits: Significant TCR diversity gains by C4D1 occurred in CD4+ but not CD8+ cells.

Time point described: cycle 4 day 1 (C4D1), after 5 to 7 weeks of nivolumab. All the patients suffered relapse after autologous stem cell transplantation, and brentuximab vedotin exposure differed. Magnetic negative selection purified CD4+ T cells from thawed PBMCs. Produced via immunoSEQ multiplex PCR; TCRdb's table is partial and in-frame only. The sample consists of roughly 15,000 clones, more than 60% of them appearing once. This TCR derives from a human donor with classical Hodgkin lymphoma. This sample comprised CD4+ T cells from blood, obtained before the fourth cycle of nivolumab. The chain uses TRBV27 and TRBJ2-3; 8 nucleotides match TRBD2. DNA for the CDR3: TGTGCCAGCAGTCGAGCGGGAGACTCCACAGATACGCAGTATTTT. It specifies CASSRAGDSTDTQYF.